One T cell receptor beta chain is described in this entry. The data were taken from a study of T cell responses to AZD1222 COVID-19 vaccine. The CDR3 runs to 15 residues. V was trimmed by 2 bases and J by 1 base, leaving 11 bases between them. Per germline, CDR1 MNHEY and CDR2 SMNVEV (reference sequence). Data came from immunoSEQ multiplex PCR; TCRdb stores just in-frame clones and leaves some out. There are 140,000 or so clones in the sample; 80% to 95% occur only once, and approximately 1.7% lies in the top ten. The V call is TRBV27, the J call TRBJ1-1, with D hard to call. The sequence came from an adult in good health. The material sequenced was peripheral blood, taken on day 0 of AZD1222 vaccination. As DNA, the CDR3 is TGTGCCAGCAGTTTAAATTGGTTGAGGAACACTGAAGCTTTCTTT. This gives the protein CASSLNWLRNTEAFF.